The 3 T cell receptor beta chains in this list originate from one sample, sequenced in a study of CD8+CD57+ T cells in acquired aplastic anemia. Patients selected for sequencing had displayed CD8+CD57+ cell expansion by flow cytometry. Investigators profiled TCR beta VDJ and CDR3 from genomic DNA template. TCRdb called the reads again in MiXCR, with one record for every CDR3 protein. The sample includes around 160,000 distinct CDR3 sequences, around 48% of them seen just once. Material for sequencing was sorted CD4+, CD8+, or CD8+CD57+ T cells (not recorded which) from PBMCs. These receptors all stem from a human donor with aplastic anemia.

This clonotype showed up many times. This chain links TRBV5-8 with TRBJ1-5; D is ambiguous. This CDR3 has 15 residues. Germline loops: CDR1 SGHTS, CDR2 YDEGEE. The germline V and J ends were trimmed by 5 bases and 0 bases, with 12 bases remaining between them. The CDR3 DNA reads as TGTGCCAGCAGTCCGGACGGGGATAGCAATCAGCCCCAGCATTTT. Residues: CASSPDGDSNQPQHF.

This clonotype was observed at least ten times. This sequence joins TRBV9 and TRBJ2-3, with TRBD1 as a possible D gene (5 bases). The CDR3 spans 14 residues. CDR1 and CDR2 from the germline V gene are SGDLS and YYNGEE. Trimming removed 2 bases from V and 6 bases from J, with 13 bases in between. The CDR3 coding sequence is TGTGCCAGCAGCGTCTTACAGGTATCTGATACGCAGTATTTT. This codes for CASSVLQVSDTQYF.

This clonotype was detected ten times or more. The chain has TRBV6-1 and TRBJ2-7, with D possibly being TRBD2 (6 bases). Between the trimmed V and J ends, which lost 9 bases and 1 base, there was a span of 16 bases. The CDR3 has 14 residues. Germline lookup yields CDR1 MNHNS and CDR2 SASEGT. The CDR3: CASTEAGRSYEQYF. CDR3 bases: TGTGCCAGTACCGAGGCGGGGAGGTCCTACGAGCAGTACTTC.